The present TCR beta chain was sequenced within a study of T cells after yellow fever vaccination. Study background: Those fractions that held only low numbers of cells were prepared using the SMART-Seq v4 Ultra Low Input RNA kit. Study-wide findings and caveats: Bulk-population clonotypes that are abundant could appear as contaminants in FACS-sorted repertoires.

It was through 5'RACE template switching that TCR cDNA was made, with a universal primer site and UMIs added. TCRdb passed the 5' RACE reads through MiXCR, listing each CDR3 protein once. The sample has 400,000 to 450,000 distinct CDR3 sequences, 18% seen once. Germline loops: CDR1 LGHNA, CDR2 YSLEER. Trimming removed 1 base from V and 8 bases from J, with 17 bases in between. The CDR3 totals 16 residues. This clonotype showed up just a few times. Its specificity is unknown. Here the sequenced sample was PBMCs, taken before the yellow fever booster vaccination. This chain connects TRBV4-3 to TRBJ1-4; no clear D. This receptor was taken from a man aged 18 to 29 who received the YFV17D yellow fever vaccine. For the CDR3, the DNA is TGCGCCAGCAGCCAAGTGAGAGAGGGCTGGGGAGAAAAACTGTTTTTT. Residues: CASSQVREGWGEKLFF.